These 13 T cell receptor beta chains were sequenced from one sample in a study of blood T cells in healthy people across ages. Primed by a sample-barcoded 5' primer and a J-beta primer mix, a second PCR proceeded for 7 to 11 cycles. TCRdb re-called the 5' RACE reads through MiXCR, storing one row per CDR3 protein. Among over 1,300,000 distinct CDR3 sequences listed, roughly 59% were seen once. Sequences were obtained from blood. The source is a man aged 18 to 30 in good health.

The chain recombines TRBV5-1 with TRBJ1-5; a weak D match, TRBD1 (5 bases). From germline, CDR1 is SGHRS and CDR2 YFSETQ. V was pared by 5 bases and J by 3 bases, with 15 bases between. This CDR3 comprises 15 residues. The CDR3 spells CASRPGPANNQPQHF. Written as DNA, the CDR3 is TGCGCCAGCAGACCGGGACCGGCCAACAATCAGCCCCAGCATTTT.

The V gene is TRBV20-1, the J gene TRBJ2-1, with 9 bases identical to TRBD1. This CDR3 has 18 residues. Losses at the gene ends were 1 base for V and 8 bases for J; bases not matched to a gene: 18. Germline lookup yields CDR1 DFQATT and CDR2 SNEGSKA (reference sequence). This CDR3 reads CSARGTGERTPMGDEQFF. The CDR3 DNA follows: TGCAGTGCTAGAGGGACAGGGGAGCGAACTCCAATGGGCGATGAGCAGTTCTTC.

The V and J genes are TRBV14 and TRBJ2-1; TRBD1 aligns across 10 bases. This CDR3 comprises 15 residues. V was pared by 0 bases and J by 7 bases, with 3 bases of the junction left unmatched. Germline V lookup: CDR1 SGHDN, CDR2 FVKESK. The CDR3 DNA is TGTGCCAGCAGCCAAGAGGACAGGGGGATTAATGAGCAGTTCTTC. Amino acid sequence: CASSQEDRGINEQFF.

This chain joins TRBV5-1 and TRBJ2-1; 10 nucleotides align to TRBD2. CDR3 size: 18 residues. Trimming at V came to 1 base and at J to 8 bases, leaving 15 bases not matched to a gene. Germline CDR1 and CDR2: SGHRS and YFSETQ. CDR3 sequence reads: CASSLRGTGAGGRHEQFF. The CDR3 nucleotides read TGCGCCAGCAGCTTGAGGGGGACAGGAGCGGGAGGGCGTCATGAGCAGTTCTTC.

This clonotype came up a few times. The rearrangement joins TRBV5-1 to TRBJ2-3, with D uncertain. Germline CDR1 and CDR2: SGHRS and YFSETQ. CDR3 size: 12 residues. The V and J ends lost 0 bases and 6 bases respectively, with 5 bases between them. CDR3 sequence reads: CASSLDWDTQYF. In nucleotides, the CDR3 is TGCGCCAGCAGCTTGGATTGGGATACGCAGTATTTT.

V and J are TRBV14 and TRBJ1-4; no reliable D call. Trimming took off 1 base at V and 6 bases at J, with 6 bases between the two ends. Germline CDR1 reads SGHDN; CDR2 reads FVKESK. This CDR3 has 13 amino acids. CDR3 amino acids: CASSQVPDEKLFF. The CDR3 DNA reads TGTGCCAGCAGCCAAGTGCCGGATGAAAAACTGTTTTTT.

The DNA for the CDR3 is TGTGCCAGCAGTCTAAAGCTTTCCGGGACTAGCGGGAGGAAGGATGAGCAGTTCTTC. It translates to CASSLKLSGTSGRKDEQFF. The J gene is TRBJ2-1, the V gene TRBV12-3 or TRBV12-4; TRBD2 aligns across 15 bases. CDR3 length: 19 residues. With 5 bases clipped from V and 8 bases from J, the junction kept 16 bases outside the gene matches.

Only a few counts were recorded for this clonotype. The rearrangement uses TRBV30 and TRBJ1-2, with TRBD1 matching 9 bases. Losses at the gene ends were 1 base for V and 3 bases for J; bases not matched to a gene: 3. The CDR3 sequence is 14 residues long. Looked up from germline, CDR1 is GTSNPN and CDR2 is SVGIG (reference sequence). The CDR3 nucleotides are TGTGCCTGGAGTGCGGACAGGGGAGACTATGGCTACACCTTC. Translated, it gives CAWSADRGDYGYTF.

V is TRBV12-3 or TRBV12-4 and J is TRBJ2-5, with no clear D. The J call may be faulty, since TRBJ1-2 better matches the DNA end. The CDR3 is 12 residues long. This CDR3 is CASSSEGGGYTF. The CDR3 coding sequence is TGTGCCAGCAGTTCAGAGGGAGGGGGCTACACCTTC.

This sequence joins TRBV4-1 and TRBJ2-5; 8 bases fit TRBD2. Looked up from germline, CDR1 is MGHRA and CDR2 is YSYEKL. The CDR3 contains 16 residues. J gave up 11 bases and V 4 bases, and 18 bases lay outside the gene matches. Written as DNA, the CDR3 is TGCGCCAGCAGCCTCGAAGCGGGAGTTCCTTCCAATGAGCAGTACTTC. Amino acids: CASSLEAGVPSNEQYF.

The chain is built from TRBV6-2 or TRBV6-3 and TRBJ1-1; D remains unclear. The CDR3 loop spans 11 amino acids. Trimming cost V 4 bases and J 9 bases, with 9 bases left between them. Germline CDR1 and CDR2: MNHEY and SVGEGT. The CDR3 protein is CASSFGQKAFF. The DNA of the CDR3 is TGTGCCAGCAGTTTCGGCCAGAAAGCTTTCTTT.

This clonotype was recorded only once. The chain has TRBV25-1 and TRBJ2-3, with D tentatively TRBD1 (5 bases). Germline V lookup: CDR1 MGHDK, CDR2 SYGVNS. Trimming took 1 base from V and 2 from J, leaving 19 bases between them. The CDR3 extends over 18 amino acids. CDR3 region: CASSELVDSGSFTDTQYF. CDR3 bases: TGTGCCAGCAGTGAATTAGTCGATTCAGGGTCCTTCACAGATACGCAGTATTTT.

V is TRBV15 and J is TRBJ2-5; the D is unclear. Germline V gives CDR1 LNHNV, CDR2 YYDKDF (reference sequence). The CDR3 contains 14 residues. Trimming removed 4 bases from V and 1 base from J, with 10 bases in between. The CDR3 loop reads CATSIGRFQETQYF. The CDR3 region has the DNA TGTGCCACCAGCATAGGACGATTCCAAGAGACCCAGTACTTC.